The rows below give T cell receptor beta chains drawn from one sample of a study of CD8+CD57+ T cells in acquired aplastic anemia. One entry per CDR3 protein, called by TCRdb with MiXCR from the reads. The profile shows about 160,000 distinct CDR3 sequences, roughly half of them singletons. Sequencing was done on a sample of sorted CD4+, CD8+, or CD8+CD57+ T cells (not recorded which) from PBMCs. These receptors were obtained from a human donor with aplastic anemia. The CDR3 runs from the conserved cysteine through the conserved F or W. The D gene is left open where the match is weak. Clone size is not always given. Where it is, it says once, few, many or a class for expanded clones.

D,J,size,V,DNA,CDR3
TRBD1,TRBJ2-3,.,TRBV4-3,TGCGCCAGCAGCCAAGAGGAAGGAGGAACCAGGGCCACGGGACAGATCACAGATACGCAGTATTTT,CASSQEEGGTRATGQITDTQYF
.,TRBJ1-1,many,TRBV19,TGTGCCAGTAGTATAGAAAACGGACCTAACGCTGAAGCTTTCTTT,CASSIENGPNAEAFF
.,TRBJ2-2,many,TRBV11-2,TGTGCCAGCAGCTTAGATCGCAGGGAGGCAGACTGGGGAACCGGGGAGCTGTTTTTT,CASSLDRREADWGTGELFF
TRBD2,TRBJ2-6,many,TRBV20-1,TGCAGTGCTAGAGATTCACTAGCGGGGTCGTTCTCTGGGGCCAACGTCCTGACTTTC,CSARDSLAGSFSGANVLTF
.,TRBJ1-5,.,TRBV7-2,TGTGCCAGCAGCTCGGCACAGGGCAACAATCAGCCCCAGCATTTT,CASSSAQGNNQPQHF
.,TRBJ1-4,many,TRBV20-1,TGCAGTGCTCGCGGTGGGGGGGATGAAAAACTGTTTTTT,CSARGGGDEKLFF
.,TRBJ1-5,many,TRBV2,TGTGCCAGCAGTGCGGGGAGTTATAGCAATCAGCCCCAGCATTTT,CASSAGSYSNQPQHF
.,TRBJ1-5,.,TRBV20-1,TGCAGTGCTATCCCGCCCGGCAATCAGCCCCAGCATTTT,CSAIPPGNQPQHF
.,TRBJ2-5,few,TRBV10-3,TGTGCCATCAGTGAGTTGGGTGAGACCCAGTACTTC,CAISELGETQYF
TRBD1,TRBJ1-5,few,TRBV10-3,TGTGCCATCCGACAGGGCCTGGACCAGCCCCAGCATTTT,CAIRQGLDQPQHF
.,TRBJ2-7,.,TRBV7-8,TGTGCCAGCAGCTTAATTGGAGGCTTTTCCTACGAGCAGTACTTC,CASSLIGGFSYEQYF
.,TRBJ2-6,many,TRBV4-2,TGTGCCAGCAGCCCCCAGGGCTCTGGGGCCAACGTCCTGACTTTC,CASSPQGSGANVLTF
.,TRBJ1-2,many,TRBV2,TGTGCCAGAGAGACAGGAACCTATGGCTACACCTTC,CARETGTYGYTF
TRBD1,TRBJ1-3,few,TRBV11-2,TGTGCCAGCAGCTCCATTCGACAGGGGGCGCGGGTGGATTCGAACACCATATATTTT,CASSSIRQGARVDSNTIYF
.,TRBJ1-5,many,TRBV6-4,TGTGCCAGCAGTGACTCTGGGGGGGCTGTTCAGCCCCAGCATTTT,CASSDSGGAVQPQHF
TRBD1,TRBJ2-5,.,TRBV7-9,TGTGCCAGCAGCTTCCGAGGGACAGGGGTAGAGACCCAGTACTTC,CASSFRGTGVETQYF
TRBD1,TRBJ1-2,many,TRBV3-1,TGTGCCAGCAGCCCAGCCGGGACAGGGAGTGGCTACACCTTC,CASSPAGTGSGYTF
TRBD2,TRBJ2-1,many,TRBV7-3,TGTGCCAGCAGCTTAGCGGGGGGTAACAATGAGCAGTTCTTC,CASSLAGGNNEQFF
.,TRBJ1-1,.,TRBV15,TGTGCCACCAGCAGAGCCGGGACTGGGAACACTGAAGCTTTCTTT,CATSRAGTGNTEAFF
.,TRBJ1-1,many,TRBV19,TGTGCCAGTAGTCCCCTCGGGAAGGGGTCGAACACTGAAGCTTTCTTT,CASSPLGKGSNTEAFF
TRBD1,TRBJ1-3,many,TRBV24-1,TGTGCCACCAGTGAATCCGGGACAGGGGGCGGAAACACCATATATTTT,CATSESGTGGGNTIYF
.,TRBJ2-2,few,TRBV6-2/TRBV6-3,TGTGCCAGCAGTTTTGGAGGGGTTGCCGGGGAGCTGTTTTTT,CASSFGGVAGELFF
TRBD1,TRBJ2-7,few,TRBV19,TGTGCCAGTAGTTCGGACAGGGGCGAGCAGTACTTC,CASSSDRGEQYF
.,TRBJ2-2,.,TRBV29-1,TGCAGCGACAGGATGAACACCGGGGAGCTGTTTTTT,CSDRMNTGELFF
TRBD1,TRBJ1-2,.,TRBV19,TGTGCCAGTAAGGGACAGCATCACAGCTATGGCTACACCTTC,CASKGQHHSYGYTF
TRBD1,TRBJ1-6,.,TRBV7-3,TGTGCCAGCAGCCCCACAGGGGGTTCGGGTTCACCCCTCCACTTT,CASSPTGGSGSPLHF
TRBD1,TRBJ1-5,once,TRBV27,TGTGCCAGCGGCCTAATGGGACAGGGGGCTAATCAGCCCCAGCATTTT,CASGLMGQGANQPQHF
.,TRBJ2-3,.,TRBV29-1,TGCAGCGTTGAAGATGGGTACAGCCCCACAGATACGCAGTATTTT,CSVEDGYSPTDTQYF
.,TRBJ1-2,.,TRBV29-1,TGCAGCGTTGTGAAGGGGGACTATGGCTACACCTTC,CSVVKGDYGYTF
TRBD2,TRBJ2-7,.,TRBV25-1,TGTGCCAGCTCAAAAGGGAGGGTCTCCTACGAGCAGTACTTC,CASSKGRVSYEQYF
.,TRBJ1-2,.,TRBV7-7,TGTGCCAGCAGCTCCAATCGTCAGGGGCGCGGCTACACCTTC,CASSSNRQGRGYTF
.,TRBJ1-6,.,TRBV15,TGTGCCACCAGCAGAGATATAGATTCACCCCTCCACTTT,CATSRDIDSPLHF
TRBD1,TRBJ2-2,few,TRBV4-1,TGCGCCAGCAGCCCCCACCTCACAGGGGGCCACGGGGAGCTGTTTTTT,CASSPHLTGGHGELFF
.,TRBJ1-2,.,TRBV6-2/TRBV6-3,TGTGCCAGCAGTTACAGGGGCAATAACTATGGCTACACCTTC,CASSYRGNNYGYTF
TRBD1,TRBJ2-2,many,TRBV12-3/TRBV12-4,TGTGCCAGCAGCGCCGGGACAGACACCGGGGAGCTGTTTTTT,CASSAGTDTGELFF
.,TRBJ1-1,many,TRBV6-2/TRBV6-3,TGTGCCAGCAGTAACCGGGCCTCACACACTGAAGCTTTCTTT,CASSNRASHTEAFF
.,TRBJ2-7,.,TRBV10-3,TGTGCCATCAGTGGGGGAGTCGCGGACCTCTACGAGCAGTACTTC,CAISGGVADLYEQYF
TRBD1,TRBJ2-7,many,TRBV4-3,TGCGCCAGCAGCCGCGGGCCAGGACAGGGCTACGAGCAGTACTTC,CASSRGPGQGYEQYF
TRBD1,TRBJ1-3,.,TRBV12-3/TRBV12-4,TGTGCCGCCGGAGGAGGGGGCGCTGGAAGCACCATATATTTT,CAAGGGGAGSTIYF
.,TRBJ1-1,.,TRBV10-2,TGCGCCAGCAGTGGGGGACACTCGGTCCTAGGTGAAGCTTTCTTT,CASSGGHSVLGEAFF
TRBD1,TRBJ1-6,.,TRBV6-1,TGTGCCAGCCGACTGACAGGGTGGGATTCACCCCTCCACTTT,CASRLTGWDSPLHF
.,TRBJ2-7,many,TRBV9,TGTGCCAGCAGCCCTGGAGGGGGAGACGCCTACGAGCAGTACTTC,CASSPGGGDAYEQYF
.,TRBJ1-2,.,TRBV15,TGTGCCACCAGCAGCACTACATTCGGGGACTATGGCTACACCTTC,CATSSTTFGDYGYTF
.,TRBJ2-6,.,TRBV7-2,TGTGCCAGTAGTACGGACAGTGCGGACACTGAAGCTTTC,CASSTDSADTEAF
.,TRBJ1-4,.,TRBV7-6,TGTGCCAGCACCCGGGGGGAGGCCGAAAAACTGTTTTTT,CASTRGEAEKLFF
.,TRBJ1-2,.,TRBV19,TGTGCCAGTAGTATAGAGATCTCGGGGGATGGCTACACCTTC,CASSIEISGDGYTF
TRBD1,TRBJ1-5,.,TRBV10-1,TGCGCCAGCAGCAAGGACAGGGTGTACCAGCCCCAGCATTTT,CASSKDRVYQPQHF
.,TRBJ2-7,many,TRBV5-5,TGTGCCAGCAGCTTTCGGCCTCTGAGCTCCTACGAGCAGTACTTC,CASSFRPLSSYEQYF
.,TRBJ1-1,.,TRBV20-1,TGCAGTGCTAGAGTGAACCGTAACACTGAAGCTTTCTTT,CSARVNRNTEAFF
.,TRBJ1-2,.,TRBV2,TGTGCCAGCAGTGATGTCTGGGGTCGTCTGGGTGGCTACACCTTC,CASSDVWGRLGGYTF
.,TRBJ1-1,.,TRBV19,TGTGCCAGTAGTATTCTGGGAGGGGGAAACACTGAAGCTTTCTTT,CASSILGGGNTEAFF
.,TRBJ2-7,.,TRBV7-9,TGTGCCAGCAGCTTCGGGATTACGTACGAGCAGTACTTC,CASSFGITYEQYF
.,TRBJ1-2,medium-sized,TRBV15,TGTGCCACCAGCAGCGGAGGGTTCTATGGCTACACCTTC,CATSSGGFYGYTF
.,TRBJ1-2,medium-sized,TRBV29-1,TGCAGCGTTGAGATATCCGGGGGCGATGGCTACACCTTC,CSVEISGGDGYTF